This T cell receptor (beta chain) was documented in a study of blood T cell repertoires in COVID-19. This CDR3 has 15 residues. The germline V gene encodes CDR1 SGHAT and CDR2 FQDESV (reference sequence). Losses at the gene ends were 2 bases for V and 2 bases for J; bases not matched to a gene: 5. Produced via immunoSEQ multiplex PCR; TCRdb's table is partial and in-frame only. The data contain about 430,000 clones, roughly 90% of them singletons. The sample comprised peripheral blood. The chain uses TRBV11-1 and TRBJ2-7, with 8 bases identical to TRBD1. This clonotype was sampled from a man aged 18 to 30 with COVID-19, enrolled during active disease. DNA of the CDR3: TGTGCCAGCAGCTTAAATGGACAGGGACCCTACGAGCAGTACTTC. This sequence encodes CASSLNGQGPYEQYF.